This TCR beta chain was retrieved from a study of T cell changes during pregnancy in multiple sclerosis. The CDR3 runs to 12 residues. The V end was cut by 4 bases, the J end by 5 bases, with 9 bases between. Germline-derived CDR1 and CDR2 are SGDLS and YYNGEE. Libraries were prepared by immunoSEQ multiplex PCR; TCRdb keeps only in-frame clonotypes and omits some of them. Among about 34,000 clones, less than 95% were seen once, and the ten largest hold approximately 4.5%. The J gene is TRBJ2-5, the V gene TRBV9; D call uncertain. Here the sequenced sample was CD8+ T cells from peripheral blood mononuclear cells, taken in the second trimester of pregnancy. This sequence originates from a female donor with multiple sclerosis, enrolled in a pregnancy study. CDR3 in DNA: TGTGCCAGCAGCAAAGACACTGAGACCCAGTACTTC. It specifies CASSKDTETQYF.